Below, one T cell receptor (beta chain) is given with its context. Its matching antigen is unknown. Analyses pooled second doses at about 4 or about 12 weeks. The germline V and J ends were trimmed by 3 bases and 0 bases, with 9 bases remaining between them. Germline-derived CDR1 and CDR2 are DFQATT and SNEGSKA (reference sequence). This CDR3 is 14 amino acids long. This entry is derived from a study of T cell responses to AZD1222 COVID-19 vaccine. This table comes from immunoSEQ multiplex PCR, and its TCRdb copy is limited to in-frame clones, with some not included. The data show around 78,000 clones, 90% seen once. Notes on the study in general: Just five or six AZD1222 recipients were seropositive at baseline. Spike as a whole was targeted by vaccine-associated CD4 TCRs, dominant at 160-218 and 743-854.

J is TRBJ1-5 and V is TRBV20-1; no clear D gene. This specimen was peripheral blood, taken 28 days after the second AZD1222 dose. The receptor comes from an adult who received the AZD1222 COVID-19 vaccine. This CDR3 is CSASKAYSNQPQHF. The CDR3 DNA follows: TGCAGTGCTAGTAAGGCATATAGCAATCAGCCCCAGCATTTT.